This T cell receptor (beta chain) was recorded in a study of T cells in Graves' hyperthyroidism and ophthalmopathy. This clonotype was seen ten or more times. What it binds is not known. The investigators amplified TCR beta CDR3 regions from RNA transcripts. A set of HTBI primers served as the primers for a first-round RT-PCR of the TCR CDR3. Using its own MiXCR run on the multiplex PCR reads, TCRdb lists one record per CDR3 protein. The sample holds hundreds of thousands of distinct CDR3 sequences, 30% to 40% seen once. Regarding the study as a whole: Most clonotypes expanded in the thyroid (above 0.001) were also present in blood.

The sequenced sample was blood. The clonotype comes from a middle-aged woman with Graves' hyperthyroidism.

Here the CDR3 DNA reads TGTGCCATCACTCAGGACGGGACCCAGTACTTC. Protein product: CAITQDGTQYF. This chain connects TRBV10-3 to TRBJ2-5; no definite D call. This CDR3 has 11 amino acids. CDR1 and CDR2 from the germline V gene are ENHRY and SYGVKD. V lost 7 bases to trimming and J lost 7 bases, with 10 bases between them.